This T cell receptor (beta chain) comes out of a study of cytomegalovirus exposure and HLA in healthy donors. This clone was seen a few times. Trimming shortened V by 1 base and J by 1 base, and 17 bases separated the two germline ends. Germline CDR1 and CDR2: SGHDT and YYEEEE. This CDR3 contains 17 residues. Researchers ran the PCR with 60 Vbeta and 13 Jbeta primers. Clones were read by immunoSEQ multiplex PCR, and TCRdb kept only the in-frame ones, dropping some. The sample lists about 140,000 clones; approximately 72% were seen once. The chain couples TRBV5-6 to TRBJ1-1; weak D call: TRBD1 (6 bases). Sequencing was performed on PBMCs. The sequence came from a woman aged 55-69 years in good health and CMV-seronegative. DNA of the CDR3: TGTGCCAGCAGCTTGCGGAGAATGACAGGCCAGAACACTGAAGCTTTCTTT. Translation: CASSLRRMTGQNTEAFF.